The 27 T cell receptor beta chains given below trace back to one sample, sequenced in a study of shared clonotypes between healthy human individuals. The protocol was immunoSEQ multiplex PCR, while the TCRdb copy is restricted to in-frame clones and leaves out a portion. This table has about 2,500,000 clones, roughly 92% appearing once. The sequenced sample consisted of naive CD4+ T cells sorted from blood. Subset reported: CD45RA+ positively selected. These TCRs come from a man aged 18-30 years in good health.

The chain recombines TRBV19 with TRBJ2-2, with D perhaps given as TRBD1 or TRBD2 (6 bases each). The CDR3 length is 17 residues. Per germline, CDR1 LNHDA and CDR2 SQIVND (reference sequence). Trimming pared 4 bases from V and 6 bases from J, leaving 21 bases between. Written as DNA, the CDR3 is TGTGCCAGTAGTACCTCACAGGGAGGCGGGACTGCCGGGGAGCTGTTTTTT. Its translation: CASSTSQGGGTAGELFF. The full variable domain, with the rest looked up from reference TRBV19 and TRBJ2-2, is DGGITQSPKYLFRKEGQNVTLSCEQNLNHDAMYWYRQDPGQGLRLIYYSQIVNDFQKGDIAEGYSVSREKKESFPLTVTSAQKNPTAFYLCASSTSQGGGTAGELFFGEGSRLTVL.

CDR3 sequence (DNA): TGCGCCAGCAGTGAGTCAACCGGGGGCAAATACGAGCAGTACTTC. This gives the protein CASSESTGGKYEQYF. The chain combines TRBV10-1 with TRBJ2-7, with D possibly called TRBD1 or TRBD2 (6 bases each). This CDR3 contains 15 residues. The V end lost 0 bases, the J end lost 4 bases, and 13 bases lay between the germline ends. Germline assignment: CDR1 WNHNN and CDR2 SYGVQD (reference sequence).

CDR3 sequence (DNA): TGCGCCAGCAGCCAATTGGGGAGGGGGGGTGGCTATGAGCAGTTCTTC. As protein: CASSQLGRGGGYEQFF. The chain combines TRBV4-1 with TRBJ2-1; possible D gene TRBD2, 7 bases. CDR1 and CDR2 (germline): MGHRA, YSYEKL. Trimming stripped 2 bases from V and 8 bases from J, with 19 bases between. The CDR3 consists of 16 residues.

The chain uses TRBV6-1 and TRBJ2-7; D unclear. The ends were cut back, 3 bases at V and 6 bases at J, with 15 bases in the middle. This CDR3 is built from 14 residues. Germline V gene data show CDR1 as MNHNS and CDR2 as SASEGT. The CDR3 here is CASSELPENGEQYF. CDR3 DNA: TGTGCCAGCAGTGAGCTCCCCGAGAATGGCGAGCAGTACTTC.

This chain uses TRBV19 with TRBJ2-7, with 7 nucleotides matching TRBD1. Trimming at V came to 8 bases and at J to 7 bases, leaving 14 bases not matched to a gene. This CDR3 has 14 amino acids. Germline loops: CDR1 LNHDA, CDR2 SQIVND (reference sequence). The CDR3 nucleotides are TGTGCCAGTCGCTCCGGGACAGAAGGGTTTGAGCAGTACTTC. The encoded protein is CASRSGTEGFEQYF. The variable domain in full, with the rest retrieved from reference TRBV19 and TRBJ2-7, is DGGITQSPKYLFRKEGQNVTLSCEQNLNHDAMYWYRQDPGQGLRLIYYSQIVNDFQKGDIAEGYSVSREKKESFPLTVTSAQKNPTAFYLCASRSGTEGFEQYFGPGTRLTVT.

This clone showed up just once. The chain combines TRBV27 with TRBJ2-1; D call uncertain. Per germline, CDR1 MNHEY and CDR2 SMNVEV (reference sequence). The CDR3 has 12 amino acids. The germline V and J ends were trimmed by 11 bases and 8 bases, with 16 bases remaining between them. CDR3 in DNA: TGTGCCGTCTCCTCCCCGGGCGATGAGCAGTTCTTC. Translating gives CAVSSPGDEQFF.

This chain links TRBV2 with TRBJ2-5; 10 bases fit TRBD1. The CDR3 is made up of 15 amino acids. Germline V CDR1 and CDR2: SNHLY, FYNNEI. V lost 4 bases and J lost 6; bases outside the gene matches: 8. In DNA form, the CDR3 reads TGTGCCAGCAGTGGGACAGGGGGTGCTAAAAAGACCCAGTACTTC. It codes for CASSGTGGAKKTQYF.

The CDR3 region is CASKAGKNTGELFF. The CDR3 DNA reads TGTGCCAGCAAGGCGGGAAAGAACACCGGGGAGCTGTTTTTT. V is TRBV7-9 and J is TRBJ2-2; the D gene is possibly TRBD2 (6 bases). The length of the CDR3 is 14 residues. Germline V gives CDR1 SEHNR, CDR2 FQNEAQ (reference sequence). V was shortened by 7 bases and J by 1 base, with 10 bases between the two germline ends.

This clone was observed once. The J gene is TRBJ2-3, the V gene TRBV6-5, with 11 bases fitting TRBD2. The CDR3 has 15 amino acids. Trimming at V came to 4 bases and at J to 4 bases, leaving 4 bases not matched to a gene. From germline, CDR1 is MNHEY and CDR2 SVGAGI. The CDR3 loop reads CASSSGGLAADTQYF. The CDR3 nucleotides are TGTGCCAGCAGTTCCGGGGGACTAGCGGCAGATACGCAGTATTTT.

The CDR3 nucleotides are TGTGCCAGCAGCAGAACCGGGACAGGGGTTCAGCCCCAGCATTTT. It specifies CASSRTGTGVQPQHF. The V call is TRBV5-6, the J call TRBJ1-5, with 10 bases lining up with TRBD1. Germline CDR1 SGHDT, CDR2 YYEEEE. With 4 bases clipped from V and 6 bases from J, the junction kept 7 bases outside the gene matches. The CDR3 length is 15 residues.

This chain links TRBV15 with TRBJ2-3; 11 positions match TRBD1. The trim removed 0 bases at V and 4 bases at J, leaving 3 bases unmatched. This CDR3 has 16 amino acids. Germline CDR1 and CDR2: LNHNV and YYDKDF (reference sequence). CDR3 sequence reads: CATSRDVGQGADTQYF. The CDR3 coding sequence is TGTGCCACCAGCAGAGATGTGGGACAGGGGGCAGATACGCAGTATTTT.

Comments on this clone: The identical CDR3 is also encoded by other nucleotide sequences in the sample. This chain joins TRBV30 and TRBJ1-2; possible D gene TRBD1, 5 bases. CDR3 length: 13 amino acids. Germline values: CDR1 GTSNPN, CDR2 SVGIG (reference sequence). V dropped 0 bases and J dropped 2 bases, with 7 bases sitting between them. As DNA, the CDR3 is TGTGCCTGGAGTGTGTCAGGGAACTATGGCTACACCTTC. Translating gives CAWSVSGNYGYTF.

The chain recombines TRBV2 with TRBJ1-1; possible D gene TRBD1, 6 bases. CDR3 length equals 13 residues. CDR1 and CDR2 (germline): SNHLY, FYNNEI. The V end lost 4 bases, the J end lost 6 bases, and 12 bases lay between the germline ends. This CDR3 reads CASSGQGFAEAFF. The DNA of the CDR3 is TGTGCCAGCAGTGGGCAGGGGTTCGCTGAAGCTTTCTTT.

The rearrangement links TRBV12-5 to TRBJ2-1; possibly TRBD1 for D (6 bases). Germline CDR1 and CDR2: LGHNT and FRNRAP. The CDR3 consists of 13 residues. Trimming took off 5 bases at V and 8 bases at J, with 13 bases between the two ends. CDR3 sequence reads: CASGEQGRHEQFF. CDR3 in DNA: TGTGCTAGTGGTGAACAGGGTCGCCATGAGCAGTTCTTC.

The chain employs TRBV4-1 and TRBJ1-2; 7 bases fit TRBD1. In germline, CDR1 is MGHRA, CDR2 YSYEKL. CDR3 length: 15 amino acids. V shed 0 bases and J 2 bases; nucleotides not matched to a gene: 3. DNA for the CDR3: TGCGCCAGCAGCCAAGAGGGGACAGTCAACTATGGCTACACCTTC. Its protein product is CASSQEGTVNYGYTF.

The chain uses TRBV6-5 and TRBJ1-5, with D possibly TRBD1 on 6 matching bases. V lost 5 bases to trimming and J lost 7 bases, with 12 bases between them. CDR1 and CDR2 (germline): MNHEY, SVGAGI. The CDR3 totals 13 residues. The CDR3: CASSRFGGQPQHF. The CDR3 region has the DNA TGTGCCAGCAGTCGCTTCGGGGGCCAGCCCCAGCATTTT.

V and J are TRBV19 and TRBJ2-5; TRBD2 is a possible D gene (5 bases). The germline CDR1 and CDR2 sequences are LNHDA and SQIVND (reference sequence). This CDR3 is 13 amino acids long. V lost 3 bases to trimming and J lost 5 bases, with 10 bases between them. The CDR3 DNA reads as TGTGCCAGTAGTATGTCGGGGTGGGAGACCCAGTACTTC. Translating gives CASSMSGWETQYF.

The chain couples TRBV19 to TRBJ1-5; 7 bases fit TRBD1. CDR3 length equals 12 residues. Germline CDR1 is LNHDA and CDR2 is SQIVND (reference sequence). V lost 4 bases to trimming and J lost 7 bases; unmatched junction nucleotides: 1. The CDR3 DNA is TGTGCCAGTAGTACAGGGGGACAGCCCCAGCATTTT. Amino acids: CASSTGGQPQHF.

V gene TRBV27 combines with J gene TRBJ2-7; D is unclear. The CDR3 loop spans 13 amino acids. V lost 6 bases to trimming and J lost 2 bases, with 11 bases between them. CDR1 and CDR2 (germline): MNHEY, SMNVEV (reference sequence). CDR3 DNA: TGTGCCAGCAGATTGGACGGCGCCTACGAGCAGTACTTC. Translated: CASRLDGAYEQYF.

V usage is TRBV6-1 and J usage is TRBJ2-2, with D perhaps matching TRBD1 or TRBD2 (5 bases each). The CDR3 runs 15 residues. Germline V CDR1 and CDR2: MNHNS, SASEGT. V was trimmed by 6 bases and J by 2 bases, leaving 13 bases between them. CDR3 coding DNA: TGTGCCAGCAGGACCAGGGACCCCAACACCGGGGAGCTGTTTTTT. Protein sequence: CASRTRDPNTGELFF.

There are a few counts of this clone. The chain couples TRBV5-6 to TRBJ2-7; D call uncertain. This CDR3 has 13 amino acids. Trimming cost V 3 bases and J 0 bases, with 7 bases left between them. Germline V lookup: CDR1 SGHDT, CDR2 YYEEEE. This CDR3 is CASSYTASYEQYF. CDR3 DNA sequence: TGTGCCAGCAGCTATACGGCCTCCTACGAGCAGTACTTC.

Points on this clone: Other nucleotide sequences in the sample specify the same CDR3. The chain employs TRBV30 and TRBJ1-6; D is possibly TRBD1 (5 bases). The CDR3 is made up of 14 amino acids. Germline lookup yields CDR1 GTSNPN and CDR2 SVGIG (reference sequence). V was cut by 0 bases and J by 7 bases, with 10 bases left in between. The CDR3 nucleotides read TGTGCCTGGAGTGTAGGGCGGGGGAATTCACCCCTCCACTTT. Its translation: CAWSVGRGNSPLHF. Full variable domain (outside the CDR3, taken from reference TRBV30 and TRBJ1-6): SQTIHQWPATLVQPVGSPLSLECTVEGTSNPNLYWYRQAAGRGLQLLFYSVGIGQISSEVPQNLSASRPQDRQFILSSKKLLLSDSGFYLCAWSVGRGNSPLHFGNGTRLTVT.

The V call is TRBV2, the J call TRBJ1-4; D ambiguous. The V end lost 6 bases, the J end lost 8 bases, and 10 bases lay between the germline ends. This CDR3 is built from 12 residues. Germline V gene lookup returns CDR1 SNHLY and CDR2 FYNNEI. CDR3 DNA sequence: TGTGCCAGCAGAAAAGAGCTGGAAAAACTGTTTTTT. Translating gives CASRKELEKLFF.

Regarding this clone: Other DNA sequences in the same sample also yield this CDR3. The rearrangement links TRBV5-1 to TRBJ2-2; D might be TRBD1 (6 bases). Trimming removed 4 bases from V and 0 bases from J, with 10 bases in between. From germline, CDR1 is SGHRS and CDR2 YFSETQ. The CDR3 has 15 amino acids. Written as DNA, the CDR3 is TGCGCCAGCAGCCCGGACAGCTCGAACACCGGGGAGCTGTTTTTT. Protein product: CASSPDSSNTGELFF.

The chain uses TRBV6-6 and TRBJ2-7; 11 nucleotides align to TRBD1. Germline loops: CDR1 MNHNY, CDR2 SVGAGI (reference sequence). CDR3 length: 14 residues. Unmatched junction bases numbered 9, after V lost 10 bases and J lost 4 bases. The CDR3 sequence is CATRTGTGGYEQYF. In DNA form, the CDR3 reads TGTGCCACCCGTACCGGGACAGGGGGATACGAGCAGTACTTC.

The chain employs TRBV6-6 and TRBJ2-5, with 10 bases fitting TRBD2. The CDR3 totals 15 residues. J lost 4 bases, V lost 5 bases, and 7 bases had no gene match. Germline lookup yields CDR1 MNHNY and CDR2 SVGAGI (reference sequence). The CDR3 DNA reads TGTGCCAGCAGTGTGAGCGGGAGGGCTTTAGAGACCCAGTACTTC. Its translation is CASSVSGRALETQYF.

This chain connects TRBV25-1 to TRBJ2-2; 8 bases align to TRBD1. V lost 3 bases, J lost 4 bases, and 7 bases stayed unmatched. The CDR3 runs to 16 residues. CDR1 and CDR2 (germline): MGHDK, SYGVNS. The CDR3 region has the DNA TGTGCCAGCAGTGATGTAGGACAGGGAGGCACCGGGGAGCTGTTTTTT. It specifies CASSDVGQGGTGELFF.